The present T cell receptor beta chain was sequenced within a study of cytomegalovirus exposure and HLA in healthy donors. Germline V gene sequence: CDR1 LGHNA, CDR2 YSLEER. The V and J ends lost 1 base and 7 bases, in that order; junction bases with no gene match: 15. CDR3 size: 18 residues. 13 Jbeta primers and 60 Vbeta primers were used for the PCR. This table comes from immunoSEQ multiplex PCR, and its TCRdb copy is limited to in-frame clones, with some not included. The sample includes over 80,000 clones, 55% to 75% seen only once; the top ten take around 16%. The receptor comes from a woman under 30 in good health and CMV-seropositive. This chain links TRBV4-3 with TRBJ2-2, with 7 bases fitting TRBD1. The sequenced material came from PBMCs. The CDR3 reads CASSQVRDSPLRGGELFF. Written as DNA, the CDR3 is TGCGCCAGCAGCCAAGTCCGGGACAGTCCGCTTCGAGGCGGGGAGCTGTTTTTT.